This TCR beta chain stems from a study of blood T cell repertoires in COVID-19. V was clipped by 2 bases and J by 6 bases; unmatched bases: 6. Germline lookup yields CDR1 MNHEY and CDR2 SMNVEV (reference sequence). CDR3 length: 15 residues. The table came from immunoSEQ multiplex PCR; TCRdb's copy has only in-frame clones and leaves some out. The data hold roughly 180,000 clones, with about 85% observed a single time. The specimen was peripheral blood. The chain has TRBV27 and TRBJ2-7; 11 positions agree with TRBD2. The receptor comes from a woman in her 50s with COVID-19, enrolled during active disease. DNA for the CDR3: TGTGCCAGCAGTTTAACGGGACTAGCGGACGCCGAGCAGTACTTC. The encoded protein is CASSLTGLADAEQYF.